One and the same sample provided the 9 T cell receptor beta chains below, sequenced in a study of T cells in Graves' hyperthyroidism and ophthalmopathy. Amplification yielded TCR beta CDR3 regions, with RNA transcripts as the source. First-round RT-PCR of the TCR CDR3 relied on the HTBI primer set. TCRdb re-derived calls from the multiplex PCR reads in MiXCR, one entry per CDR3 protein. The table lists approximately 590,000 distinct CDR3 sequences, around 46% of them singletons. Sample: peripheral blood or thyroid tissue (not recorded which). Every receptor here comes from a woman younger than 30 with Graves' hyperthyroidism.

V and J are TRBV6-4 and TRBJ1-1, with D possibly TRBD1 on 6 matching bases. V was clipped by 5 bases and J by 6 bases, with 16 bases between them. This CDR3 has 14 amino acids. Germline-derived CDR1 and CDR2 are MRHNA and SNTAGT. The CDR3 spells CASSNLGGRSEAFF. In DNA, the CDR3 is TGTGCCAGCAGTAACCTCGGGGGGCGGTCTGAAGCTTTCTTT.

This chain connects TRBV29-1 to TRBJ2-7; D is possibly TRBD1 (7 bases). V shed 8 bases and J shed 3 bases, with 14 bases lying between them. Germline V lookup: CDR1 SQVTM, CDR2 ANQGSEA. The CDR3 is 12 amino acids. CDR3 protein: CSLEGAVYEQYF. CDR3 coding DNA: TGCAGCTTGGAGGGGGCTGTCTACGAGCAGTACTTC.

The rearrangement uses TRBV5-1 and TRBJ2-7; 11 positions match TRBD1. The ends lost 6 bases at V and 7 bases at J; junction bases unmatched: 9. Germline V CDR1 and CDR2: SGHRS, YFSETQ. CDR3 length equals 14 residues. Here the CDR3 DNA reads TGCGCCAGCACCCCAGGACAGGGGGCGCAGGAGCAGTACTTC. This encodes CASTPGQGAQEQYF.

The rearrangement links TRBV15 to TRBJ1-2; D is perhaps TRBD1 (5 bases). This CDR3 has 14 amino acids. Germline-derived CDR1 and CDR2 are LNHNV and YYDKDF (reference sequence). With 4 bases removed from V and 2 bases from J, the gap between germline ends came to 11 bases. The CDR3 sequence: CATSNYRINYGYTF. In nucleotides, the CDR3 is TGTGCCACCAGCAACTACAGGATAAACTATGGCTACACCTTC.

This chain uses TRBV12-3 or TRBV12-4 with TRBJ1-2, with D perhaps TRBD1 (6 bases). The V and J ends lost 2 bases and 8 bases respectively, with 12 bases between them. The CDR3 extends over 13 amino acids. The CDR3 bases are TGTGCCAGCAGTTTATACCCAGGGGACGGCTACACCTTC. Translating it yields CASSLYPGDGYTF.

As DNA, the CDR3 is TGCAGTGCTAGCGATGCCTGGACAGCGGATTATGGCTACACCTTC. The encoded protein is CSASDAWTADYGYTF. The J gene is TRBJ1-2, the V gene TRBV20-1, with TRBD1 as a possible D gene (6 bases). Germline V gives CDR1 DFQATT, CDR2 SNEGSKA (reference sequence). With 3 bases removed from V and 5 bases from J, the gap between germline ends came to 19 bases. The CDR3 covers 15 residues.

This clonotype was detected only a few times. In DNA, the CDR3 is TGTGCCAGTAGTAGCTCAAATATGAACACTGAAGCTTTCTTT. Protein product: CASSSSNMNTEAFF. The genes are TRBV19 and TRBJ1-1; D gene ambiguous. CDR1 is LNHDA, CDR2 SQIVND, per germline (reference sequence). The CDR3 contains 14 residues. Trimming shortened V by 4 bases and J by 0 bases, and 9 bases separated the two germline ends.

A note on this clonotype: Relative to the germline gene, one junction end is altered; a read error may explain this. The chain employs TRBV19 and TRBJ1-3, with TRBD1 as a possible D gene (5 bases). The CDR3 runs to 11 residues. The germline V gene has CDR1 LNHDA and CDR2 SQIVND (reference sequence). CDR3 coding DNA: TGTGCCAGTAGTATCCACGGGACCGACTCTTTT. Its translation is CASSIHGTDSF.

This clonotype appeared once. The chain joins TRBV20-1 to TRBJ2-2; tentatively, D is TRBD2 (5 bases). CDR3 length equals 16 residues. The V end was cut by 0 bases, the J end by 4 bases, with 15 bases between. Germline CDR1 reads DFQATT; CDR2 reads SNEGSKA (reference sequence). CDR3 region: CSAREREGMGTGELFF. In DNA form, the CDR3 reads TGCAGTGCTAGAGAGAGGGAAGGGATGGGCACCGGGGAGCTGTTTTTT.